This T cell receptor beta chain was retrieved from a study of blood T cell repertoires in COVID-19. Study at large: Sources were T cells, B-cell-depleted T cells, or PBMCs; the material itself was cDNA or gDNA.

Original methodology: Reference gene primer amplification yielded estimated nucleated cell counts. Method: immunoSEQ multiplex PCR; TCRdb's copy keeps in-frame clones and lacks some. Clone size and V and J calls were adopted from that table, with D and trimming inferred from the DNA. The sample lists approximately 75,000 clones, roughly 88% occurring once. Germline V lookup: CDR1 MNHEY, CDR2 SVGAGI. Germline trimming cut 7 bases from V and 3 bases from J; bases unmatched to any gene: 12. This CDR3 region has 15 residues. This TCR derives from a man over 45 with acute or convalescent COVID-19. This chain connects TRBV6-5 to TRBJ2-7; 7 positions agree with TRBD1. The sample taken for sequencing was peripheral blood. Written as DNA, the CDR3 is TGTGCCAGCACTCCAAGGACAGGCGATTTCTACGAGCAGTACTTC. This sequence encodes CASTPRTGDFYEQYF.